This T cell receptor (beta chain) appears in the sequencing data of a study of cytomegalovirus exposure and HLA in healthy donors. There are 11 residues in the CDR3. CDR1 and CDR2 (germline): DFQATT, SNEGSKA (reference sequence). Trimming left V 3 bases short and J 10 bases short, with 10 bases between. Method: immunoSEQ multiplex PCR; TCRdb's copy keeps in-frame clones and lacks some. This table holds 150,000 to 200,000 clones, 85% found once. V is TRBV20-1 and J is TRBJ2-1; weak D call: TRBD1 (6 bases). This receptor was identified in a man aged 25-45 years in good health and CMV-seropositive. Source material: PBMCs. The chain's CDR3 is CSASRTVEQFF. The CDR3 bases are TGCAGTGCTAGCAGGACAGTCGAGCAGTTCTTC.